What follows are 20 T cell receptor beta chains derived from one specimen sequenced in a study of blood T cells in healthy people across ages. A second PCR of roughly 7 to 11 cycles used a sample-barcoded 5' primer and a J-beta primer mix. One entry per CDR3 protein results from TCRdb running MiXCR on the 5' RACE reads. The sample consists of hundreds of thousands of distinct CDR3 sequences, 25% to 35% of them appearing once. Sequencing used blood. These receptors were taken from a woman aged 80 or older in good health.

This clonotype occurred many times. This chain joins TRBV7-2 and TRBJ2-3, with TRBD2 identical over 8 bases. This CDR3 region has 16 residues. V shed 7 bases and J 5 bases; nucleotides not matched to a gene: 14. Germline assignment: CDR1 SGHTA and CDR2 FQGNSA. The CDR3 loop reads CASTQTRGGSIDTQYF. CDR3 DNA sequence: TGTGCCAGCACCCAGACCCGGGGGGGCTCGATAGATACGCAGTATTTT.

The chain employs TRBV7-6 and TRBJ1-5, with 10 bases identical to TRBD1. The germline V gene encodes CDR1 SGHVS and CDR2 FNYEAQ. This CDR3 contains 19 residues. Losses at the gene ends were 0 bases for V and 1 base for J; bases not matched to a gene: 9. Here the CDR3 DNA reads TGTGCCAGCAGCTTAGCGATTCGGGACAGGGGTGGGAGCAATCAGCCCCAGCATTTT. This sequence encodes CASSLAIRDRGGSNQPQHF.

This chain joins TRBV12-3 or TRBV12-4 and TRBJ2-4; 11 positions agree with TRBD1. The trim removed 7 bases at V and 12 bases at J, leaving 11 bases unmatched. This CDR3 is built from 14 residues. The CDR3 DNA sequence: TGTGCCAGCACCCCGGACAGGGGGCAGGAGACTCAGTACTTC. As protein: CASTPDRGQETQYF.

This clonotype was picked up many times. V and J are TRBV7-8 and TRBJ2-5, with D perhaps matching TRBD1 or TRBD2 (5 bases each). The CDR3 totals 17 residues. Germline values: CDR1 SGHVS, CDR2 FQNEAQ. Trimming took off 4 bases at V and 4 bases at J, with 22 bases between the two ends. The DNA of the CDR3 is TGTGCCAGCAGCTCCCGTCCGGGACCCAACAAGGGAGAGACCCAGTACTTC. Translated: CASSSRPGPNKGETQYF.

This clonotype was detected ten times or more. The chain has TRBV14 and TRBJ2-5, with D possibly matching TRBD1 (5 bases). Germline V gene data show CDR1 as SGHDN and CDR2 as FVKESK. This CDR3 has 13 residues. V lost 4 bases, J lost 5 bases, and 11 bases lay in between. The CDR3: CASSLSAGETQYF. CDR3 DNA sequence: TGTGCCAGCAGCCTAAGCGCAGGGGAGACCCAGTACTTC. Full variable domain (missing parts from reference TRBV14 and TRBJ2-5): EAGVTQFPSHSVIEKGQTVTLRCDPISGHDNLYWYRRVMGKEIKFLLHFVKESKQDESGMPNNRFLAERTGGTYSTLKVQPAELEDSGVYFCASSLSAGETQYFGPGTRLLVL.

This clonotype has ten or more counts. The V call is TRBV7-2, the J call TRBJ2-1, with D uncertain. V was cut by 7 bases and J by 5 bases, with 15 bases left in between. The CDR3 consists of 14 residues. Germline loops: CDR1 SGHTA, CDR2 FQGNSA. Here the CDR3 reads CASNKPAGNNEQFF. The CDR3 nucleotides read TGTGCCAGCAACAAACCGGCAGGTAACAATGAGCAGTTCTTC.

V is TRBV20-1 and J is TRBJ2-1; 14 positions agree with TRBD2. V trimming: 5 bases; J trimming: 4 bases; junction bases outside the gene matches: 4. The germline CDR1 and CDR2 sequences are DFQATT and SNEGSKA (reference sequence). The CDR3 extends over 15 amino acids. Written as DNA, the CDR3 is TGCAGTGCTCCGACTAGCGGGAGGGATTACAATGAGCAGTTCTTC. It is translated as CSAPTSGRDYNEQFF.

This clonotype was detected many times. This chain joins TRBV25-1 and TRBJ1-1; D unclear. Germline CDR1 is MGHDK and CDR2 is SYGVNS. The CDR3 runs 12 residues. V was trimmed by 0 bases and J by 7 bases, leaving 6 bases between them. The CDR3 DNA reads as TGTGCCAGCAGTGAATATAAGGGTGAAGCTTTCTTT. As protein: CASSEYKGEAFF.

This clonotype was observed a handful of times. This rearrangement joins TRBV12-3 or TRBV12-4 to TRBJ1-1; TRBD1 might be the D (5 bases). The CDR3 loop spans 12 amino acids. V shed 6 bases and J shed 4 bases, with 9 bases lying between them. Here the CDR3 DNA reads TGTGCCAGCAGAAGACAGCCCACTGAAGCTTTCTTT. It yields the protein CASRRQPTEAFF.

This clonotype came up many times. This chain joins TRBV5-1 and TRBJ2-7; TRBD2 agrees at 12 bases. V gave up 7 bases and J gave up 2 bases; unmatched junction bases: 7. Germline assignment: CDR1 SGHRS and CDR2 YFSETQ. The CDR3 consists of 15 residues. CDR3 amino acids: CASATTSGGTYEQYF. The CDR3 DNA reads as TGCGCCAGCGCTACTACTAGCGGGGGGACCTACGAGCAGTACTTC.

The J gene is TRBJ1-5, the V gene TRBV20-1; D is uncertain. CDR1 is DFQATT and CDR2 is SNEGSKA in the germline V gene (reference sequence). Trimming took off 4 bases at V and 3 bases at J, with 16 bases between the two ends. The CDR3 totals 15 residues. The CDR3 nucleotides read TGCAGTGCTATTGGGGTGCAAGTTTACAATCAGCCCCAGCATTTT. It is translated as CSAIGVQVYNQPQHF.

CDR3 protein: CASARGPDTQYF. CDR3 bases: TGTGCCAGCGCTCGGGGGCCAGATACGCAGTATTTT. The chain has TRBV6-6 and TRBJ2-3; D may correspond to TRBD1 or TRBD2 (6 bases each). The germline V gene has CDR1 MNHNY and CDR2 SVGAGI (reference sequence). The CDR3 consists of 12 residues. The V gene lost 8 bases and the J gene lost 4 bases, with 10 bases spanning the gap.

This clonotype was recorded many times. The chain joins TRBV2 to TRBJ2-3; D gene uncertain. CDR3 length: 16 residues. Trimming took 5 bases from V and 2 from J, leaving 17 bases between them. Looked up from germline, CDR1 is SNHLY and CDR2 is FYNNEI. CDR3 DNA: TGTGCCAGCAGTAGAAGTGCCTCGGTGAACACAGATACGCAGTATTTT. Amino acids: CASSRSASVNTDTQYF.

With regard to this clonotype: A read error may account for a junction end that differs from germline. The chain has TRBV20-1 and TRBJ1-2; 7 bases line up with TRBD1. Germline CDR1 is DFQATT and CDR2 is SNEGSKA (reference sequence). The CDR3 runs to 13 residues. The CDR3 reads CSARVGGRYDYTF. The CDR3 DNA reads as TGCAGTGCTAGGGTAGGGGGCCGCTATGACTACACCTTC.

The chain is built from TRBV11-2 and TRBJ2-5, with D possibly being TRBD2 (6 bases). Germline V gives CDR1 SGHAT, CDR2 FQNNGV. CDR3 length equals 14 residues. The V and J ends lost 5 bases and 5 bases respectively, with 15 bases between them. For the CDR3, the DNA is TGTGCCAGCAGCGCGGGACTCCTTCGCGAGACCCAGTACTTC. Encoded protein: CASSAGLLRETQYF.

As DNA, the CDR3 is TGTGCCAGTAGTATAGGTTCTAGGGGAGGCGGCACTGAAGCTTTCTTT. Amino acid sequence: CASSIGSRGGGTEAFF. This chain uses TRBV19 with TRBJ1-1, with a tentative D call TRBD1 (5 bases). The CDR3 runs to 16 residues. CDR1 and CDR2 from the germline V gene are LNHDA and SQIVND (reference sequence). V was shortened by 1 base and J by 4 bases, with 16 bases between the two germline ends.

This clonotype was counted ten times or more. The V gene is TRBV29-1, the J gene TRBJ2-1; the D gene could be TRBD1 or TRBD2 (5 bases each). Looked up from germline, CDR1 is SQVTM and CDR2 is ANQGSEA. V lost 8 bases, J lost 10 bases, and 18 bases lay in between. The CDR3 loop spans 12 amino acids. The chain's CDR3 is CSTRDGNIEQFF. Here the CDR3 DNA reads TGCAGCACAAGGGACGGCAACATAGAGCAGTTCTTC.

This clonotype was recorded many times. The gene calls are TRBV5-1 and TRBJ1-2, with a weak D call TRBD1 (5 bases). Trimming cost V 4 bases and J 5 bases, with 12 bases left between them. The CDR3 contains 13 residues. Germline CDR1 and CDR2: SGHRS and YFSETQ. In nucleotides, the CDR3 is TGCGCCAGCAGCAAAGGGACCGATTATGGCTACACCTTC. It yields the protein CASSKGTDYGYTF.

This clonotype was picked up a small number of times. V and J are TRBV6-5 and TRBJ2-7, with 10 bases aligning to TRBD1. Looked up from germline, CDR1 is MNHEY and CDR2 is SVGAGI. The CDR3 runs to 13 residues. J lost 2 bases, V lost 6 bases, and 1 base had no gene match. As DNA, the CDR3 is TGTGCCAGCAGGGACAGGGGGGCCTACGAGCAGTACTTC. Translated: CASRDRGAYEQYF.

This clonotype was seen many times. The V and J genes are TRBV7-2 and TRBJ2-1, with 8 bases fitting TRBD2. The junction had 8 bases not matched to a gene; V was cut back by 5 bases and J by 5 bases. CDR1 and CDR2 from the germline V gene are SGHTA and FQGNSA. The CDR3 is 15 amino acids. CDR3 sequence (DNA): TGTGCCAGCAGCGTCAGCGGGGGTGTGAACAATGAGCAGTTCTTC. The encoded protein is CASSVSGGVNNEQFF.